Sequencing of this T cell receptor beta chain was carried out in a study of blood T cell repertoires in COVID-19 (dated by TCRdb to 2019 to 2021). With respect to the entire study: Collaborator samples came from the United States, Italy and Spain and covered acute and convalescent phases of COVID-19. The dataset comprised deeply sampled blood TCRbeta repertoires from subjects exposed to, actively infected with, or recovered from COVID-19. The samples were drawn from two sources: the first 160 participants of the ongoing ImmuneRACE study, and fewer than 1,500 subjects contributed by 6 global collaborators. The prospective study material was composed of cDNA or gDNA derived from T cells, B-cell-depleted T cells, or PBMCs. Where available, HLA class I and class II types were obtained from metadata supplied by the sample provider rather than from assay-based typing. The repertoires were released in a freely available public database meant as a resource for research on the immune response to SARS-CoV-2. Nearly every sample came with metadata listing a de-identified subject ID, COVID-19 status, age in years and sex.

TCRbeta CDR3 regions were amplified from genomic DNA by means of the immunoSEQ Assay, a bias-controlled multiplex PCR. As for the original processing: Within the assay, amplification of reference gene primers was used to estimate how many nucleated cells each sample contained. Sequence reads were collapsed and filtered to measure the absolute abundance of every unique TCRbeta CDR3 rearrangement. For each sample, productive Simpson clonality was calculated by taking the square root of Simpson's diversity index across productive rearrangements. As stored in TCRdb, this immuneACCESS dataset retains in-frame rearrangements with V and J assigned. A fraction of the clones does not appear; measured against another copy, unresolved V genes explain less than half of the discrepancy, and the remainder lacks a known reason. The DNA was the basis for D and trimming; V, J and clone size are from that table. This sample lists about 260,000 clones; around nine tenths were detected once. The ten largest clones capture approximately 9.8% of the sample.

A second Seattle source provided samples from volunteer blood donors who had recovered from COVID-19. The collaborating institutions used their own protocols to collect whole blood in K2EDTA tubes. Collaborator samples were shipped for TCRbeta analysis as frozen whole blood, isolated PBMCs, or DNA extracted from either sample type. The germline V gene (reference sequence) yields LNHDA for CDR1 and SQIVND for CDR2. Taken from cysteine to phenylalanine, the CDR3 has 15 residues. The entry retains the CDR3 DNA only, 45 bases that are in frame from base 1. V ends up 11 bases short and J 0 bases short, with an unmatched junction base count of 8. With respect to this clone: Its antigen is not yet known. Base quality data are lacking; no much larger clone is found one base away.

Results the study describes overall, beyond this receptor: How much clinical and demographic metadata was included differed by source and by participant, and the metadata was provided uncurated.

This TCR was sampled from a man in his forties or fifties who had recovered from COVID-19. The chain employs TRBV19 and TRBJ2-2, and TRBD2 aligns with 8 junction nucleotides. Sequencing was performed on peripheral blood. The CDR3 region reads CAGRRGGTNTGELFF. In nucleotide form, the sequence is TGTGCCGGGAGACGCGGGGGGACGAACACCGGGGAGCTGTTTTTT.